This paragraph covers one T cell receptor beta chain sequence. The antigen remains unidentified. This entry is derived from a study of T cell repertoires in cytomegalovirus infection. About the research overall: Recently identified HLA-C-restricted and well-studied HLA-B-restricted CMV epitopes were used. CMV infection together with matching HLA type was indicated by public TCR beta signatures. Broader study findings: The cumulative frequency of public TCR beta families identified carriers of CMV plus the relevant HLA. Dominating the ex vivo response were HLA-C-restricted CMV-specific TCR beta clonotypes.

TCRdb used MiXCR to reprocess the reads, holding one entry per CDR3 protein. The top ten clones hold 9.5% to 15% of a sample with around 750,000 distinct CDR3 sequences, about 30% of them seen once. CDR1 is SGHTA and CDR2 is FQGNSA in the germline V gene. The CDR3 loop spans 12 amino acids. V was clipped by 9 bases and J by 8 bases, with 16 bases between them. The sequencing used cultured CD8+ T cells from PBMCs, collected from culture after CMV antigen stimulation. The TCR originated in a human donor in good health (CMV status not recorded). Some clones in this sample may be carry-over from other donors' samples. The chain joins TRBV7-2 to TRBJ1-2; D possibly corresponds to TRBD1 (6 bases). The CDR3 bases are TGTGCCAGGGGGGGCAGGTCGCAGGGCTACACCTTC. Its protein product is CARGGRSQGYTF.